This T cell receptor (beta chain) was sequenced for a study of T cell repertoires in cytomegalovirus infection. Study-wide context: CMV infection and matching HLA type were both indicated by public TCR beta signatures.

MiXCR, run by TCRdb on the reads, gives a single entry per CDR3 protein. The sample shows 150,000 to 200,000 distinct CDR3 sequences, approximately 14% of them seen only once. Findings and limits, study-wide: HLA-C-restricted CMV-specific TCR beta clonotypes prevailed in the ex vivo response. Based on cumulative public TCR beta family frequency, carriers of CMV plus the relevant HLA were identified.

This clonotype appeared many times. What it binds is unknown. CDR3 size: 14 residues. Trimming removed 6 bases from V and 4 bases from J; junction bases left unmatched: 4. The germline CDR1 and CDR2 sequences are MNHEY and SVGEGT. The V and J genes are TRBV6-2 or TRBV6-3 and TRBJ2-1; TRBD1 agrees at 9 bases. The source is a human donor in good health (CMV status not recorded). Some clones in this sample may be carry-over from other donors' samples. The sequencing sample was made of PBMCs. CDR3 protein: CASRRQGEYNEQFF. CDR3 DNA sequence: TGTGCCAGCAGGCGACAGGGGGAATACAATGAGCAGTTCTTC.